One sample yielded the 23 T cell receptor beta chains listed below, sequenced in a study of blood T cell repertoires in COVID-19. TCRdb keeps only in-frame clones here, not all; method: immunoSEQ multiplex PCR. The sample holds fewer than 75,000 clones, 60% to 80% seen once. Sequencing input: peripheral blood. Receptors were obtained from a woman aged 55-69 years with acute or convalescent COVID-19.

The chain is built from TRBV11-2 and TRBJ2-2; D perhaps matches TRBD2 (6 bases). The CDR3 extends over 16 amino acids. Trimming removed 2 bases from V and 4 bases from J, with 14 bases in between. CDR1 and CDR2 from the germline V gene are SGHAT and FQNNGV. The CDR3 coding sequence is TGTGCCAGCAGCTTATTAGGGACTGCAGGCACCGGGGAGCTGTTTTTT. Its translation is CASSLLGTAGTGELFF.

V and J are TRBV5-1 and TRBJ2-6; 11 bases map to TRBD1. The CDR3 runs 18 residues. CDR1 SGHRS and CDR2 YFSETQ come from the germline V gene. With V trimmed by 4 bases and J by 0 bases, 6 bases remained unmatched. As DNA, the CDR3 is TGCGCCAGCAGCAGGACAGGGGGCTGGACCTCTGGGGCCAACGTCCTGACTTTC. Translating it yields CASSRTGGWTSGANVLTF.

This clone was counted at least ten times. The chain employs TRBV7-2 and TRBJ1-2, with TRBD1 matching over 9 bases. Germline CDR1 is SGHTA and CDR2 is FQGNSA. This CDR3 contains 15 residues. V dropped 5 bases and J dropped 4; count of bases not matched to a gene: 8. CDR3 protein: CASSPGQGTLYGYTF. Here the CDR3 DNA reads TGTGCCAGCAGCCCCGGACAGGGGACCCTCTATGGCTACACCTTC. The complete variable domain, with remaining parts taken from reference TRBV7-2 and TRBJ1-2, reads GAGVSQSPSNKVTEKGKDVELRCDPISGHTALYWYRQSLGQGLEFLIYFQGNSAPDKSGLPSDRFSAERTGGSVSTLTIQRTQQEDSAVYLCASSPGQGTLYGYTFGSGTRLTVV.

The table lists this clone with a few counts. V usage is TRBV18 and J usage is TRBJ2-1; 10 bases agree with TRBD1. This CDR3 comprises 15 residues. Germline V gene data show CDR1 as KGHSH and CDR2 as LQKENI. Trimming at V came to 3 bases and at J to 6 bases, leaving 5 bases not matched to a gene. The CDR3 sequence is CASSPGTGAINEQFF. DNA of the CDR3: TGTGCCAGCTCACCCGGGACAGGGGCCATCAATGAGCAGTTCTTC. The entire variable domain, with the rest obtained from reference TRBV18 and TRBJ2-1, is as follows: NAGVMQNPRHLVRRRGQEARLRCSPMKGHSHVYWYRQLPEEGLKFMVYLQKENIIDESGMPKERFSAEFPKEGPSILRIQQVVRGDSAAYFCASSPGTGAINEQFFGPGTRLTVL.

This clone has only a few counts. This chain connects TRBV11-2 to TRBJ2-2, with 8 bases lining up with TRBD2. Germline V CDR1 and CDR2: SGHAT, FQNNGV. The CDR3 is 15 residues long. V dropped 2 bases and J dropped 5; count of bases not matched to a gene: 4. The CDR3 sequence: CASSLPGGPTGELFF. DNA of the CDR3: TGTGCCAGCAGCTTACCGGGGGGGCCAACCGGGGAGCTGTTTTTT.

V gene TRBV19 combines with J gene TRBJ2-2, with D uncertain. Trimming took off 7 bases at V and 6 bases at J, with 15 bases between the two ends. The CDR3 covers 14 residues. CDR1 LNHDA and CDR2 SQIVND come from the germline V gene (reference sequence). CDR3: CASNVYSHAGELFF. The CDR3, as DNA: TGTGCCAGTAACGTGTATTCACATGCCGGGGAGCTGTTTTTT.

The chain carries TRBV15 and TRBJ1-5; TRBD1 is a possible D gene (6 bases). The CDR3 is made up of 14 amino acids. Trimming cost V 5 bases and J 3 bases, with 11 bases left between them. Germline V lookup: CDR1 LNHNV, CDR2 YYDKDF (reference sequence). As DNA, the CDR3 is TGTGCCACCAGCGACGAGGGGGTCAATCAGCCCCAGCATTTT. This encodes CATSDEGVNQPQHF.

V gene TRBV29-1 combines with J gene TRBJ2-6; 10 nucleotides agree with TRBD1. V trimming: 6 bases; J trimming: 0 bases; junction bases outside the gene matches: 8. Germline assignment: CDR1 SQVTM and CDR2 ANQGSEA. This CDR3 contains 17 residues. The CDR3 sequence: CSVRRTGGTSGANVLTF. DNA of the CDR3: TGCAGCGTCCGCCGGACAGGGGGAACCTCTGGGGCCAACGTCCTGACTTTC.

The chain carries TRBV7-2 and TRBJ1-1, with 7 positions matching TRBD1. Germline lookup yields CDR1 SGHTA and CDR2 FQGNSA. Trimming took 2 bases from V and 5 from J; bases not matched to a gene: 8. This CDR3 comprises 15 residues. Here the CDR3 DNA reads TGTGCCAGCAGCTTAACGGGAACAGGGGAGACTGAAGCTTTCTTT. This encodes CASSLTGTGETEAFF.

This chain links TRBV29-1 with TRBJ2-3; 13 nucleotides line up with TRBD2. The V segment lost 4 bases and the J segment 4 bases; nucleotides outside the gene matches: 5. The CDR3 sequence is 15 residues long. The germline gives CDR1 SQVTM, CDR2 ANQGSEA. In nucleotides, the CDR3 is TGCAGCGTTGTACTAGCGGGGGGGCCAGCAGATACGCAGTATTTT. Translated, it gives CSVVLAGGPADTQYF.

The chain recombines TRBV4-2 with TRBJ2-1, with 11 bases identical to TRBD2. J was trimmed by 4 bases and V by 3 bases; bases with no gene match: 5. The germline V gene encodes CDR1 LGHNA and CDR2 YNFKEQ. The CDR3 length is 16 residues. The CDR3 DNA is TGTGCCAGCAGCCAGGCCGGGACTAGCGGATACAATGAGCAGTTCTTC. Amino acids: CASSQAGTSGYNEQFF.

This chain links TRBV3-1 (or the pseudogene TRBV3-2) with TRBJ1-5; D is ambiguous. CDR3 length: 13 amino acids. V was clipped by 0 bases and J by 6 bases, with 6 bases between them. The V gene's germline CDR1 is LGHDT and CDR2 YNNKEL (reference sequence). This CDR3 reads CASSQDVGQPQHF. The CDR3, as DNA: TGTGCCAGCAGCCAAGATGTCGGTCAGCCCCAGCATTTT.

The chain is built from TRBV5-6 and TRBJ1-2; 7 bases line up with TRBD1. Per germline, CDR1 SGHDT and CDR2 YYEEEE. The ends lost 1 base at V and 7 bases at J; junction bases unmatched: 1. CDR3 size: 12 residues. CDR3 DNA: TGTGCCAGCAGCTTGAGACAGGGTGGCTACACCTTC. It is translated as CASSLRQGGYTF.

This chain links TRBV7-8 with TRBJ2-1; D gene ambiguous. Germline lookup yields CDR1 SGHVS and CDR2 FQNEAQ. This CDR3 is built from 13 residues. V lost 4 bases, J lost 5 bases, and 9 bases lay in between. The CDR3 sequence: CASSWNRDNEQFF. CDR3 bases: TGTGCCAGCAGCTGGAACCGGGACAATGAGCAGTTCTTC.

The V and J genes are TRBV7-8 and TRBJ2-3, with D tentatively TRBD1 (5 bases). Germline assignment: CDR1 SGHVS and CDR2 FQNEAQ. V lost 4 bases to trimming and J lost 5 bases, with 10 bases between them. The length of the CDR3 is 13 residues. The CDR3 protein is CASSYVDRDTQYF. DNA of the CDR3: TGTGCCAGCAGCTATGTAGACAGAGATACGCAGTATTTT.

V usage is TRBV23-1 and J usage is TRBJ1-1; D may be TRBD1 (6 bases). TRBV23-1 is marked as an open reading frame, function uncertain. The germline V and J ends were trimmed by 1 base and 0 bases, with 18 bases remaining between them. The CDR3 consists of 18 residues. DNA for the CDR3: TGCGCCAGCAGTCAATACCCCCAGGGGTTGTGTTTGAACACTGAAGCTTTCTTT. It translates to CASSQYPQGLCLNTEAFF.

V usage is TRBV3-1 (or the pseudogene TRBV3-2) and J usage is TRBJ1-1; TRBD1 might be the D (5 bases). Germline CDR1 and CDR2: LGHDT and YNNKEL (reference sequence). The CDR3 extends over 15 amino acids. Between the trimmed V and J ends, which lost 5 bases and 4 bases, there was a span of 17 bases. CDR3 region: CASSDPGVGLTEAFF. CDR3 DNA sequence: TGTGCCAGCAGCGACCCTGGGGTGGGACTCACTGAAGCTTTCTTT.

The chain is built from TRBV3-1 (or the pseudogene TRBV3-2) and TRBJ1-2, with D unresolved. This CDR3 region has 14 residues. Germline CDR1 and CDR2: LGHDT and YNNKEL (reference sequence). V dropped 4 bases and J dropped 2 bases, with 11 bases sitting between them. The CDR3 sequence is CASSPSDGNYGYTF. CDR3 DNA sequence: TGTGCCAGCAGCCCTTCTGACGGGAACTATGGCTACACCTTC.

This rearrangement joins TRBV6-1 to TRBJ1-1; 10 positions agree with TRBD1. V shed 0 bases, J shed 10 bases, and the junction held 5 bases outside the gene matches. Germline-derived CDR1 and CDR2 are MNHNS and SASEGT. The CDR3 has 14 amino acids. The CDR3: CASSEAGQGIRAFF. CDR3 sequence (DNA): TGTGCCAGCAGTGAAGCGGGACAGGGGATTCGAGCTTTCTTT.

The chain is built from TRBV7-9 and TRBJ2-5; 9 bases match TRBD1. Germline V gene lookup returns CDR1 SEHNR and CDR2 FQNEAQ (reference sequence). The CDR3 has 16 residues. V shed 3 bases and J 1 base; nucleotides not matched to a gene: 6. CDR3 residues: CASSFPDRGGQETQYF. CDR3 nucleotide sequence: TGTGCCAGCAGCTTCCCGGACAGGGGAGGCCAAGAGACCCAGTACTTC.

The gene calls are TRBV3-1 (or the pseudogene TRBV3-2) and TRBJ2-3; D is perhaps TRBD2 (6 bases). This CDR3 comprises 14 residues. V dropped 4 bases and J dropped 2 bases, with 10 bases sitting between them. The germline V gene encodes CDR1 LGHDT and CDR2 YNNKEL (reference sequence). CDR3 in DNA: TGTGCCAGCAGCCCCCTAGCGTTCACAGATACGCAGTATTTT. It is translated as CASSPLAFTDTQYF.

This clone was recorded only once. This chain joins TRBV3-1 (or the pseudogene TRBV3-2) and TRBJ1-2; 7 bases agree with TRBD1. The germline V gene has CDR1 LGHDT and CDR2 YNNKEL (reference sequence). The V gene end was trimmed by 3 bases and the J gene end by 5 bases; junction bases not matched to a gene: 9. This CDR3 has 15 amino acids. The CDR3 here is CASSHLTGQKYGYTF. CDR3 nucleotides: TGTGCCAGCAGCCATTTAACGGGACAGAAGTATGGCTACACCTTC.

The genes are TRBV6-1 and TRBJ1-2, with D tentatively TRBD1 (5 bases). Germline-derived CDR1 and CDR2 are MNHNS and SASEGT. Trimming cost V 3 bases and J 6 bases, with 8 bases left between them. There are 12 residues in the CDR3. CDR3 residues: CASSEGRDGYTF. In DNA form, the CDR3 reads TGTGCCAGCAGTGAGGGCAGGGATGGCTACACCTTC.